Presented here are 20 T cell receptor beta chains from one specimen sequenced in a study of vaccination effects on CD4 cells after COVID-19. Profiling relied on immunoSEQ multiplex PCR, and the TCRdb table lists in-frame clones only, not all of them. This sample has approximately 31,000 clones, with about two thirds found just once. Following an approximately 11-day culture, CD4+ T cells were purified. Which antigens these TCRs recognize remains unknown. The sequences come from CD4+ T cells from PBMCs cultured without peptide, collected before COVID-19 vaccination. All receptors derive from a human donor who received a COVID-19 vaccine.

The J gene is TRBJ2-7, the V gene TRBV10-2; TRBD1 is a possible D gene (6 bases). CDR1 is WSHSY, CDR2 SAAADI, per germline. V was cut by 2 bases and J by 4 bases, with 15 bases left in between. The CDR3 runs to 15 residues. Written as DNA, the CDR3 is TGCGCCAGCAGTGAGGAGGTGGGGACAAGATACGAGCAGTACTTC. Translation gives CASSEEVGTRYEQYF.

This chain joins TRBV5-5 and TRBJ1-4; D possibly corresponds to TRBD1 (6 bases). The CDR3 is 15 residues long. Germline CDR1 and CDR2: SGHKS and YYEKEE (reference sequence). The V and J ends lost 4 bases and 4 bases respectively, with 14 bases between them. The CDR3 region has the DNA TGTGCCAGCAGCCCCCCAGGAGGGGGTAATGAAAAACTGTTTTTT. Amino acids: CASSPPGGGNEKLFF.

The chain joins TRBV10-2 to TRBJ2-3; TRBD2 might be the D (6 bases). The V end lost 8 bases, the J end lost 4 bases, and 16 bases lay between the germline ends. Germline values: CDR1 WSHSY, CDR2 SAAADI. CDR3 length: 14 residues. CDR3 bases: TGCGCCAGCGCCCGCGGGAAGCTGTCAGATACGCAGTATTTT. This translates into CASARGKLSDTQYF.

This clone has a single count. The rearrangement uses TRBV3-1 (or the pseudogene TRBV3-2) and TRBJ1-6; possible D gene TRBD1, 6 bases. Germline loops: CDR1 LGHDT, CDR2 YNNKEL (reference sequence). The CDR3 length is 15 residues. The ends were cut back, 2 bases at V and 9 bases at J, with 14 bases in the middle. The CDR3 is CASSQSGTFFSPLHF. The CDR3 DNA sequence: TGTGCCAGCAGCCAATCCGGGACATTTTTTTCACCCCTCCACTTT.

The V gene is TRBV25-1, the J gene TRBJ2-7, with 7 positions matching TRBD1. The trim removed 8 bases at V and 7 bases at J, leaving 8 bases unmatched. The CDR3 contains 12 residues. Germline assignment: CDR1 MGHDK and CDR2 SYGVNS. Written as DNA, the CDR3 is TGTGCCAGCCAGAAACAGGGGTTAGAGCAGTACTTC. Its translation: CASQKQGLEQYF.

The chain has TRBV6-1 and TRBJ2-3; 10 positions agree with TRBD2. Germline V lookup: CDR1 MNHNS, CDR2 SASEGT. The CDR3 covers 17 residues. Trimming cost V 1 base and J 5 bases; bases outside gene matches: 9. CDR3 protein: CASSEEWSGGDGDTQYF. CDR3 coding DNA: TGTGCCAGCAGTGAAGAGTGGAGCGGGGGGGATGGAGATACGCAGTATTTT.

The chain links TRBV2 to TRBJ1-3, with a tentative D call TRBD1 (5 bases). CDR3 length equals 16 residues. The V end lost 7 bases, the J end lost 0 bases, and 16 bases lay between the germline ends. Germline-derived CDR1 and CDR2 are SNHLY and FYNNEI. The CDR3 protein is CASTFSQGGSGNTIYF. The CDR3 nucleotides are TGTGCCAGCACCTTTAGCCAGGGTGGCTCTGGAAACACCATATATTTT.

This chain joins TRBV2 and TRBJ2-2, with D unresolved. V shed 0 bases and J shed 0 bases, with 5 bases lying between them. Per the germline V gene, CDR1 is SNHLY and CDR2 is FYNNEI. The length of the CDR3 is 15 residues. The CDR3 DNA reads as TGTGCCAGCAGTGAAGCGCTGGCGAACACCGGGGAGCTGTTTTTT. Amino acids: CASSEALANTGELFF.

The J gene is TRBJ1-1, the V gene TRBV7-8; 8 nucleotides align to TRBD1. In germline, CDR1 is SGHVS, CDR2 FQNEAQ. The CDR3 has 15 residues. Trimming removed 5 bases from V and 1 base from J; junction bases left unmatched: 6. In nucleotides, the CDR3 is TGTGCCAGCAGCCGAGACAGGGGCGAGAACACTGAAGCTTTCTTT. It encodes CASSRDRGENTEAFF.

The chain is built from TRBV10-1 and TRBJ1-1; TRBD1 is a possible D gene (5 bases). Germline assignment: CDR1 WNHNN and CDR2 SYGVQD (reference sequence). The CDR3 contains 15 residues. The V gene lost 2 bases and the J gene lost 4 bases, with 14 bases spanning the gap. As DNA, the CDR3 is TGCGCCAGCAGTGAGGTGGGCCACGGGGGCACTGAAGCTTTCTTT. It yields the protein CASSEVGHGGTEAFF.

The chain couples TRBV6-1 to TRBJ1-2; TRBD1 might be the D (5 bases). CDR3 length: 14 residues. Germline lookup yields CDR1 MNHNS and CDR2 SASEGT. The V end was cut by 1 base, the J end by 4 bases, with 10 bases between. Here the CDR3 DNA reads TGTGCCAGCAGTGAAGATGGGGCGGTCTATGGCTACACCTTC. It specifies CASSEDGAVYGYTF.

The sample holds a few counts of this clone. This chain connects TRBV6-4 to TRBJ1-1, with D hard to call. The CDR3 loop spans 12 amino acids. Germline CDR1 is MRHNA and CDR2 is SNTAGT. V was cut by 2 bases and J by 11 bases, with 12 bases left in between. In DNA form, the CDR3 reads TGTGCCAGCAGTGACCCGAGGGTGGGGGCTTTCTTT. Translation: CASSDPRVGAFF.

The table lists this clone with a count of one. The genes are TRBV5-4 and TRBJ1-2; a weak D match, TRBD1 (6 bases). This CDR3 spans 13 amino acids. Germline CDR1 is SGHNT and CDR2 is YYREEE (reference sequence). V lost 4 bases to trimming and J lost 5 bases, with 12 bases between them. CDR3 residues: CASSQTGPYGYTF. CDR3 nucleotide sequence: TGTGCCAGCAGCCAGACAGGACCTTATGGCTACACCTTC.

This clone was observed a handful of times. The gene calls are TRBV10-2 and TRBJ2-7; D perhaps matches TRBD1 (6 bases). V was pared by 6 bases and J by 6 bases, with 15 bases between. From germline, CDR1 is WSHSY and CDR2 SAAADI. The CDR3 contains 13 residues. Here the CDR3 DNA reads TGCGCCAGCAGATTAAACAGGGTAGGCGAGCAGTACTTC. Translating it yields CASRLNRVGEQYF.

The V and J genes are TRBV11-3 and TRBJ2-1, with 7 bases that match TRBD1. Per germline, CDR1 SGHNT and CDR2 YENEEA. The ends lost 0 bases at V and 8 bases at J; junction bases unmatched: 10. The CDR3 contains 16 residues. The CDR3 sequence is CASSLEVTGSGDEQFF. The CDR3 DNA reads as TGTGCCAGCAGCTTAGAAGTGACAGGGAGCGGCGATGAGCAGTTCTTC.

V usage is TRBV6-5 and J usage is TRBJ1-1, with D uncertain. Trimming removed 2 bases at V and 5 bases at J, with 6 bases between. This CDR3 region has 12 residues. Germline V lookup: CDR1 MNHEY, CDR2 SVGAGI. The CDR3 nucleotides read TGTGCCAGCAGTTACATCGGAACTGAAGCTTTCTTT. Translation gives CASSYIGTEAFF.

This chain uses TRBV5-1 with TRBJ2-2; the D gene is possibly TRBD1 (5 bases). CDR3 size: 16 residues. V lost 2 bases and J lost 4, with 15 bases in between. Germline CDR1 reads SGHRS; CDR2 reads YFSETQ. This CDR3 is CASSLVAGQGTGELFF. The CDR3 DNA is TGCGCCAGCAGCTTAGTGGCAGGGCAGGGCACCGGGGAGCTGTTTTTT.

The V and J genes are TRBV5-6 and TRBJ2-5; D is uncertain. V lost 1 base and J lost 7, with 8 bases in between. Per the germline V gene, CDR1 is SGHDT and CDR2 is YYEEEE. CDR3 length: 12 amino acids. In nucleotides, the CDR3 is TGTGCCAGCAGCTTGTTAACGGGGACCCAGTACTTC. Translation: CASSLLTGTQYF.

As DNA, the CDR3 is TGCAGCGTTGCACTACAAAATAACTACGAGCAGTACTTC. This sequence encodes CSVALQNNYEQYF. V gene TRBV29-1 combines with J gene TRBJ2-7; D is ambiguous. The CDR3 covers 13 residues. Germline V lookup: CDR1 SQVTM, CDR2 ANQGSEA. Trimming took off 4 bases at V and 3 bases at J, with 13 bases between the two ends.

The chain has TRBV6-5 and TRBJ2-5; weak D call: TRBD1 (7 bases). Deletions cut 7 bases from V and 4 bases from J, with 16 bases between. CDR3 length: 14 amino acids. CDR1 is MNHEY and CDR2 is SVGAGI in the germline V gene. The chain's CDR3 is CASTEGASGETQYF. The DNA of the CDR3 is TGTGCCAGCACGGAGGGGGCGAGCGGAGAGACCCAGTACTTC.